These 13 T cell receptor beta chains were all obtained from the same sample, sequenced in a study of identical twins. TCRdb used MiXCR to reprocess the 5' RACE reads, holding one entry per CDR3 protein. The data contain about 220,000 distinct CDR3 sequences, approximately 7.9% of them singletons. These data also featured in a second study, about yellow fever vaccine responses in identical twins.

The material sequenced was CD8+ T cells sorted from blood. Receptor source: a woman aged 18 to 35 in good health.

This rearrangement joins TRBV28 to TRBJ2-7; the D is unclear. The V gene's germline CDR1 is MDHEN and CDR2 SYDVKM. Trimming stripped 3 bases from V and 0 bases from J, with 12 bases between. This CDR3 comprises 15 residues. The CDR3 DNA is TGTGCCAGCAGTTTTCAAGGAAGGAGCTCCTACGAGCAGTACGTC. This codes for CASSFQGRSSYEQYV.

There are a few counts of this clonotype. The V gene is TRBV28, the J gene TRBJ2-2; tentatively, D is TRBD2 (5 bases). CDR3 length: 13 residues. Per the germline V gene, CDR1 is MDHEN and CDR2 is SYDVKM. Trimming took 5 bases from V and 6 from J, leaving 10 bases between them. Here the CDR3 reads CASSPPGAGELFF. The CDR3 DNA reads TGTGCCAGCAGTCCCCCCGGGGCCGGGGAGCTGTTTTTT.

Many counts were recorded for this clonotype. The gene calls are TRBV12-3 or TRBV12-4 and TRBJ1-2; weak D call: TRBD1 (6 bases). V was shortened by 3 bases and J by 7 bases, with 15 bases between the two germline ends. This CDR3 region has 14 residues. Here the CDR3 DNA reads TGTGCCAGCAGTTTGAGTGGACAGTTTTTTGGCTACACCTTC. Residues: CASSLSGQFFGYTF.

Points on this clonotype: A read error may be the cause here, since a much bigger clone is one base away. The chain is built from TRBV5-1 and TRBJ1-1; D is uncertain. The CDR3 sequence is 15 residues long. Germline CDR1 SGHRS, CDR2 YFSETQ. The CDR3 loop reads CASSLVSLMNTEASF. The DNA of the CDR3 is TGCGCCAGCAGCTTGGTCAGCCTAATGAACACTGAAGCTTCCTTT.

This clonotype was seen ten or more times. Written as DNA, the CDR3 is TGCAGCGTTGAGGGGACGACAGGGAGCTCCTACAATGAGCAGTTCTTC. This codes for CSVEGTTGSSYNEQFF. The chain links TRBV29-1 to TRBJ2-1, with 7 bases fitting TRBD1. The germline CDR1 and CDR2 sequences are SQVTM and ANQGSEA. There are 16 residues in the CDR3. V trimming: 3 bases; J trimming: 0 bases; junction bases outside the gene matches: 8.

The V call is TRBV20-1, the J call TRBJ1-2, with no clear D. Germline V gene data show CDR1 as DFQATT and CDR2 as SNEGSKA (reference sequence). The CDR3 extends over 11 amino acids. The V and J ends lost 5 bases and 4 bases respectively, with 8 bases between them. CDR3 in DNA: TGCAGTGCTCCCGAGCGCTATGGCTACACCTTC. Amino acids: CSAPERYGYTF.

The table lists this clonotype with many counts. CDR3 amino acids: CASSHDWGRFNQPQHF. In nucleotides, the CDR3 is TGCGCCAGCAGCCACGATTGGGGCCGATTCAATCAGCCCCAGCATTTT. J is TRBJ1-5 and V is TRBV4-1; D might be TRBD1 (5 bases). The CDR3 runs 16 residues. In germline, CDR1 is MGHRA, CDR2 YSYEKL. V lost 3 bases and J lost 3, with 15 bases in between.

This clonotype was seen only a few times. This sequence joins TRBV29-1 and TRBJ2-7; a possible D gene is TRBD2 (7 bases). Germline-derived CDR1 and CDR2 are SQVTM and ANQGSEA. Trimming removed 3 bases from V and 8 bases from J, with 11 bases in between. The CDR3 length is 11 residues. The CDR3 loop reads CSVDSGDKQYV. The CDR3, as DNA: TGCAGCGTTGACAGCGGGGACAAGCAGTACGTC.

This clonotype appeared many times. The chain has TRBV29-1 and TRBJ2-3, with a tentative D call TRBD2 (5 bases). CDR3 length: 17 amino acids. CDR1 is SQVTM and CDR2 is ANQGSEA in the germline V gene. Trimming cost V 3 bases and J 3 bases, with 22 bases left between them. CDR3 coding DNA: TGCAGCGTTGACTCACTCGGGGTTCCCGGGCCGACAGATACGCAGTATTTT. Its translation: CSVDSLGVPGPTDTQYF.

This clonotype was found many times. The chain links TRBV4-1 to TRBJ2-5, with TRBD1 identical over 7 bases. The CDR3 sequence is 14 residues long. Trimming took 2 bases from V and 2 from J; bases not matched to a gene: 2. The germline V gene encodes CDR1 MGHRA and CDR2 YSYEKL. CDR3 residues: CASSQYRGQETQYF. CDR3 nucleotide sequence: TGCGCCAGCAGCCAATACAGGGGACAAGAGACCCAGTACTTC.

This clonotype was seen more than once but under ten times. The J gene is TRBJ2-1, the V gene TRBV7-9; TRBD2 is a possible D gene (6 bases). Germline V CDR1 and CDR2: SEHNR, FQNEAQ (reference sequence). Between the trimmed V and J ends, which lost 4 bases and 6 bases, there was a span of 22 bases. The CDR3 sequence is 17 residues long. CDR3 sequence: CASSSPLGEANINEQFF. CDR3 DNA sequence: TGTGCCAGCAGCTCACCGTTGGGGGAGGCCAATATCAATGAGCAGTTCTTC.

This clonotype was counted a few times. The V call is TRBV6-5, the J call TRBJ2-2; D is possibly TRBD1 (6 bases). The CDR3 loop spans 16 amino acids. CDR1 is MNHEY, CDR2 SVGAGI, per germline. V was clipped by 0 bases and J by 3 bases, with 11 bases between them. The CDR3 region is CASSYSRGSHTGELFF. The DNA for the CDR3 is TGTGCCAGCAGTTACTCGAGGGGGTCGCACACCGGGGAGCTGTTTTTT.

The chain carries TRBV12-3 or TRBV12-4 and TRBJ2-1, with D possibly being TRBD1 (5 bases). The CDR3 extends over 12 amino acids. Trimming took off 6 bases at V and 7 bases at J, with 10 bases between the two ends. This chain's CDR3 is CASRYPGNEQFF. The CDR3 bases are TGTGCCAGCAGGTACCCAGGGAATGAGCAGTTCTTC.